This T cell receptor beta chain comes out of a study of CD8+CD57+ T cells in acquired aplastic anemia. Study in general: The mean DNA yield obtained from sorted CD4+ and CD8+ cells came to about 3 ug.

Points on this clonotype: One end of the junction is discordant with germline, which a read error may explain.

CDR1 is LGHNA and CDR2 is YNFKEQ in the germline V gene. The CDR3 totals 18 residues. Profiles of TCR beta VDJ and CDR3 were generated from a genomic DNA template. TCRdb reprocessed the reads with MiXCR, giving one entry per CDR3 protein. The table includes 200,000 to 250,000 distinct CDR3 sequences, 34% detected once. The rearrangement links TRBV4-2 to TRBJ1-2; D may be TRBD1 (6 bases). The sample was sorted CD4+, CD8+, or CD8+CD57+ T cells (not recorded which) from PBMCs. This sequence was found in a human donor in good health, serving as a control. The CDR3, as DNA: TGTGCCAGCAGCCAAGCGATCGGGGGAACAGGGACATCCTATGGCTGCACCTTC. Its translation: CASSQAIGGTGTSYGCTF.